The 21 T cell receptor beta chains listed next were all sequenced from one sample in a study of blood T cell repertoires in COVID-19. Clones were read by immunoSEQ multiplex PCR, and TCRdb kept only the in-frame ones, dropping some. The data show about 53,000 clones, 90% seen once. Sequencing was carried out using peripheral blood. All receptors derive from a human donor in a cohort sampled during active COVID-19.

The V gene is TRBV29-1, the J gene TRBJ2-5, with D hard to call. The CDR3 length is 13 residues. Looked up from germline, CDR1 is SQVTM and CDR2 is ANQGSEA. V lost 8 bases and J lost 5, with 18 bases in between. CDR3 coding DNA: TGCAGCTATTTGGGCCCTGGCATGGAGACCCAGTACTTC. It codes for CSYLGPGMETQYF.

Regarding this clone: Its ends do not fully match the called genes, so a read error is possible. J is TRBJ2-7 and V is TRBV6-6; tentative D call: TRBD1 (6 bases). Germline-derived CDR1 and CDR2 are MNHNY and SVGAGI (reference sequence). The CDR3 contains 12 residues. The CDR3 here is CAGAGESHEQYF. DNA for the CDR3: TGCGCTGGGGCAGGGGAGTCCCACGAGCAGTACTTC.

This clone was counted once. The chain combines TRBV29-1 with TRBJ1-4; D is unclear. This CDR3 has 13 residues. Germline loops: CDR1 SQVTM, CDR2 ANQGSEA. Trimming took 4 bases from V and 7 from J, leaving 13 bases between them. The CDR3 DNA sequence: TGCAGCGTTGGAGACCCGCGAGGTGAAAAACTGTTTTTT. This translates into CSVGDPRGEKLFF. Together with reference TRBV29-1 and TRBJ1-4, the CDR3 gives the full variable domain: SAVISQKPSRDICQRGTSLTIQCQVDSQVTMMFWYRQQPGQSLTLIATANQGSEATYESGFVIDKFPISRPNLTFSTLTVSNMSPEDSSIYLCSVGDPRGEKLFFGSGTQLSVL.

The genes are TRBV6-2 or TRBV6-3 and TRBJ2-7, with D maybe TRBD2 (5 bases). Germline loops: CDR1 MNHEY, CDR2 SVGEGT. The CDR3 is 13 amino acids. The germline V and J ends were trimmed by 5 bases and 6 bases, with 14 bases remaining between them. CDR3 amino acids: CASSVGRAGEQYV. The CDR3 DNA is TGTGCCAGCAGTGTGGGGAGAGCAGGCGAGCAGTACGTC.

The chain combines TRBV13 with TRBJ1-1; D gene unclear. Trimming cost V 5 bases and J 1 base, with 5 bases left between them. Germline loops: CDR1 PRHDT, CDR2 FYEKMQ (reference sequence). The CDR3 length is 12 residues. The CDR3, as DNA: TGTGCCAGCAGCCCAGGGAACACTGAAGCTTTCTTT. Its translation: CASSPGNTEAFF.

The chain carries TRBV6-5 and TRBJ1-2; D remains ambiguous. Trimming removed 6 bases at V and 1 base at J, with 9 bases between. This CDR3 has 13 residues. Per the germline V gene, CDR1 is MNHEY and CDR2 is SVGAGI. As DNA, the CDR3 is TGTGCCAGCAGGCTGAGCGTTAACTATGGCTACACCTTC. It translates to CASRLSVNYGYTF.

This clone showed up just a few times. The CDR3 reads CASSLSGVDQPQHF. The DNA of the CDR3 is TGTGCCAGCAGCTTATCAGGGGTAGATCAGCCCCAGCATTTT. This chain joins TRBV7-2 and TRBJ1-5, with D possibly matching TRBD1 (6 bases). CDR3 size: 14 residues. Germline V gene data show CDR1 as SGHTA and CDR2 as FQGNSA. The ends were cut back, 2 bases at V and 5 bases at J, with 10 bases in the middle. The full variable domain, rest sourced from reference TRBV7-2 and TRBJ1-5, is GAGVSQSPSNKVTEKGKDVELRCDPISGHTALYWYRQSLGQGLEFLIYFQGNSAPDKSGLPSDRFSAERTGGSVSTLTIQRTQQEDSAVYLCASSLSGVDQPQHFGDGTRLSIL.

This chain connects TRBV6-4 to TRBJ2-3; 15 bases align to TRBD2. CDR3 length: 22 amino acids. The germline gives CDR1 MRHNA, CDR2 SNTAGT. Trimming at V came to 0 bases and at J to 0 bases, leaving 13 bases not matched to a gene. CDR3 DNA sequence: TGTGCCAGCAGTGACTCGTTCGGACTAGCGGGGGGGCCCGATTCAAGCACAGATACGCAGTATTTT. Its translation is CASSDSFGLAGGPDSSTDTQYF.

The CDR3 sequence is CASRGGEETQYF. In nucleotides, the CDR3 is TGTGCCAGCAGGGGGGGAGAGGAGACCCAGTACTTC. This chain uses TRBV28 with TRBJ2-5, with D possibly matching TRBD2 (6 bases). The germline V and J ends were trimmed by 6 bases and 5 bases, with 10 bases remaining between them. Germline-derived CDR1 and CDR2 are MDHEN and SYDVKM. CDR3 length: 12 residues.

The chain's CDR3 is CASRTGGPDTQYF. In DNA, the CDR3 is TGTGCCAGCAGAACGGGGGGTCCAGATACGCAGTATTTT. The chain recombines TRBV2 with TRBJ2-3; 7 nucleotides agree with TRBD2. The CDR3 spans 13 residues. The germline V gene has CDR1 SNHLY and CDR2 FYNNEI. V was pared by 6 bases and J by 4 bases, with 4 bases of the junction left unmatched.

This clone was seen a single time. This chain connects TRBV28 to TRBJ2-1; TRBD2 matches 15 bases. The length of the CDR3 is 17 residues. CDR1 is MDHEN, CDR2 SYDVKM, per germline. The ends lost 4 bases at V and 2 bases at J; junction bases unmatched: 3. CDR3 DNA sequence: TGTGCCAGCAGTTCCGGGACTAGCGGGAGGCCCTACAATGAGCAGTTCTTC. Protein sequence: CASSSGTSGRPYNEQFF.

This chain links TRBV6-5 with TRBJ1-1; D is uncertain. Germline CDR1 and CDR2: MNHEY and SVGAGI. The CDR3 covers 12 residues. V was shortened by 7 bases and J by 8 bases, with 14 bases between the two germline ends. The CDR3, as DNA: TGTGCCAGCATCTTGCACCCCACAGAAGCTTTCTTT. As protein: CASILHPTEAFF.

The CDR3 spells CATRSGTGELFF. DNA of the CDR3: TGTGCCACCAGATCCGGCACCGGGGAGCTGTTTTTT. The V and J genes are TRBV24-1 and TRBJ2-2; D gene ambiguous. From germline, CDR1 is KGHDR and CDR2 SFDVKD. Trimming took off 7 bases at V and 4 bases at J, with 6 bases between the two ends. The CDR3 is 12 residues long.

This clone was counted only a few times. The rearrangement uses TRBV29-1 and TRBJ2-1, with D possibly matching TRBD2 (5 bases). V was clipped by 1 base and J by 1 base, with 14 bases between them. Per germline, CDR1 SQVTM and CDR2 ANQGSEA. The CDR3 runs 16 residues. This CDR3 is CSVEGGKRGSYNEQFF. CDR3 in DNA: TGCAGCGTTGAAGGGGGAAAGAGAGGGTCCTACAATGAGCAGTTCTTC.

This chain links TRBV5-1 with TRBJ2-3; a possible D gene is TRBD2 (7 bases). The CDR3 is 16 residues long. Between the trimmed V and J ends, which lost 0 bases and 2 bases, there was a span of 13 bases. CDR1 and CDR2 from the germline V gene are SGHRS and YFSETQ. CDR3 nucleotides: TGCGCCAGCAGCTTGGCTCGGGGGGCCGCCACAGATACGCAGTATTTT. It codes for CASSLARGAATDTQYF.

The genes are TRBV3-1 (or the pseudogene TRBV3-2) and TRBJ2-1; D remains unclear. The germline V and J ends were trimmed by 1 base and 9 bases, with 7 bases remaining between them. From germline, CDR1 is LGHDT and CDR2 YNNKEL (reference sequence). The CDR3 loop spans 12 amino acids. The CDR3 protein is CASSQVTGEQFF. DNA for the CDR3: TGTGCCAGCAGCCAAGTTACGGGTGAGCAGTTCTTC.

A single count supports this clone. CDR3 protein: CASSLSPGQDSYEQYV. The CDR3 bases are TGTGCCAGCAGCTTAAGTCCGGGACAGGACTCCTACGAGCAGTACGTC. V and J are TRBV7-2 and TRBJ2-7; TRBD1 matches at 8 bases. Germline CDR1 and CDR2: SGHTA and FQGNSA. The V segment lost 2 bases and the J segment 0 bases; nucleotides outside the gene matches: 6. CDR3 length equals 16 residues.

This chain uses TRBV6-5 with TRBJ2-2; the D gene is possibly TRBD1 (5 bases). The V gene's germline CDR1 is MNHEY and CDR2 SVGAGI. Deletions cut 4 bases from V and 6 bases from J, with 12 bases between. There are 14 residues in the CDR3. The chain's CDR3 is CASSWGQGPGELFF. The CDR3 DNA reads TGTGCCAGCAGTTGGGGTCAGGGTCCCGGGGAGCTGTTTTTT.

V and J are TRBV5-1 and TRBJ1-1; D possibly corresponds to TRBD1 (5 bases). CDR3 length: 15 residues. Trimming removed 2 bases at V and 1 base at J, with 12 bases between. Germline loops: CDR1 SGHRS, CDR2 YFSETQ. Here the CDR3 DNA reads TGCGCCAGCAGCTTCCCGGGCGGGGCGAACACTGAAGCTTTCTTT. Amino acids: CASSFPGGANTEAFF.

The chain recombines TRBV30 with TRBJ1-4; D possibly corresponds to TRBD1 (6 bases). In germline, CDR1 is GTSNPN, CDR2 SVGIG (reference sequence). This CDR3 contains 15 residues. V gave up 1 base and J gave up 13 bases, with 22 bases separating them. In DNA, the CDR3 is TGTGCCTGGAGTGCTACAGGGAAGGTCGATCGGGTACTGTTTTTT. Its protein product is CAWSATGKVDRVLFF.

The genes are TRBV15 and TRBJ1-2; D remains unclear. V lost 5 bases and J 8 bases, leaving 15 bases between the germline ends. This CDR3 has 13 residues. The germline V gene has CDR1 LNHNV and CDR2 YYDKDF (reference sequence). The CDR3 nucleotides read TGTGCCACCAGCCTCGACTTGGAGGTCGGCTACACCTTC. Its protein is CATSLDLEVGYTF.